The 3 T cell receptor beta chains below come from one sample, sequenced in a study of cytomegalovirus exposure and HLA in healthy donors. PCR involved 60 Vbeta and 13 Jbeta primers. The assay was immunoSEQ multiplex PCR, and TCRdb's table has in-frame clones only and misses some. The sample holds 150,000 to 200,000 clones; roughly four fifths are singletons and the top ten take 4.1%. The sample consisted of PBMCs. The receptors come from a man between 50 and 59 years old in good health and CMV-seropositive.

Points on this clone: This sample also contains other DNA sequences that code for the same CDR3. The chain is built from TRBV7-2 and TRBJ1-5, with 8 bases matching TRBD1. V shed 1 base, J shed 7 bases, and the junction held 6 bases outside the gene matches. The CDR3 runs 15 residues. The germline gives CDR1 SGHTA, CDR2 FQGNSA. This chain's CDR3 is CASSLGGQGGQPQHF. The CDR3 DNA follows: TGTGCCAGCAGCTTAGGCGGACAGGGTGGCCAGCCCCAGCATTTT.

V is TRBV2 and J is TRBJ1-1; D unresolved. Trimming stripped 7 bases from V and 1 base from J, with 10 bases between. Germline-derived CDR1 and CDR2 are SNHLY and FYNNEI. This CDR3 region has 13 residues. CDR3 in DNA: TGTGCCAGCAATCAGGCTGAGAACACTGAAGCTTTCTTT. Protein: CASNQAENTEAFF.

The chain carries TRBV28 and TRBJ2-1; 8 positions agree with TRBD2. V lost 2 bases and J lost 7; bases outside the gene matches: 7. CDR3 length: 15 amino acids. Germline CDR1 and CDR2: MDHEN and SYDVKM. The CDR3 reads CASSLPSGGRNEQFF. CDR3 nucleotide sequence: TGTGCCAGCAGTTTACCCAGCGGGGGTAGGAATGAGCAGTTCTTC.